This T cell receptor beta chain was captured in a study of shared clonotypes between healthy human individuals. Findings of the study overall: Memory subsets generally showed smaller estimated richness than naive subsets did.

Recent vaccinations or acute infections were absent in the healthy HIV-negative adult donors. This clone has more than one count but fewer than ten. As yet, its antigen is unknown. In germline, CDR1 is SEHNR, CDR2 FQNEAQ (reference sequence). Trimming removed 11 bases from V and 0 bases from J, with 8 bases in between. The CDR3 covers 12 residues. The protocol was immunoSEQ multiplex PCR, while the TCRdb copy is restricted to in-frame clones and leaves out a portion. The sample lists a few million clones; almost 96% were seen once. The sample taken for sequencing was naive CD4+ T cells sorted from blood. The subset: CD45RA+ positively selected. The chain couples TRBV7-9 to TRBJ1-3, with D unclear. The sequence was obtained from a man between 18 and 29 years old in good health. The CDR3 spells CAGGDSGNTIYF. The CDR3 DNA is TGTGCCGGCGGCGACTCTGGAAACACCATATATTTT.